This T cell receptor beta chain appears in the sequencing data of a study of blood T cell repertoires in COVID-19. Overall study context: Samples came from the United States, Italy and Spain, spanning acute and convalescent COVID-19. PBMCs, B-cell-depleted T cells, or T cells provided the cDNA or gDNA that made up the material.

The CDR3 is 14 residues long. From germline, CDR1 is SEHNR and CDR2 FQNEAQ (reference sequence). The V and J ends lost 5 bases and 3 bases, in that order; junction bases with no gene match: 4. Authors' data handling: Nucleated cell number was recorded as an estimate derived from reference gene primer amplification. Sequencing was performed with immunoSEQ multiplex PCR; in TCRdb, only in-frame clones are kept and a portion is missing. The V and J calls and clone size were taken over from that table, and D and trimming were inferred from the DNA. The table shows under 300,000 clones, with roughly 80% occurring only once.

This rearrangement joins TRBV7-9 to TRBJ2-3; 8 nucleotides align to TRBD1. The sequenced material came from peripheral blood. This clonotype was sampled from a woman aged 80 or over with active or convalescent COVID-19. DNA for the CDR3: TGTGCCAGCAGCCGAGGACAGGGTACAGATACGCAGTATTTT. It codes for CASSRGQGTDTQYF.